This entry describes one T cell receptor beta chain. Its antigen is not known. This sample is part of a study of T cells in localized non-small cell lung cancer. TCRdb's copy holds only in-frame clones and misses some; the assay was immunoSEQ multiplex PCR. The top ten hold around a fifth of the sample, which has roughly 77,000 clones, 88% seen once. Broader study findings: One tumor region alone was sequenced, and heterogeneity therefore remains possible. Uninvolved adjacent lung had more T cell clonality than any other tissue, topping tumor.

V was clipped by 0 bases and J by 5 bases, with 15 bases between them. The CDR3 contains 15 residues. In germline, CDR1 is SGHRS, CDR2 YFSETQ. The sequencing used peripheral blood, collected before any cancer treatment. The J gene is TRBJ2-7, the V gene TRBV5-1, with a weak D call TRBD2 (7 bases). The receptor was derived from a woman aged 40-70 years with stage I squamous cell lung carcinoma. The CDR3 loop is CASSLVGGPTHEQYF. The CDR3 DNA reads as TGCGCCAGCAGCTTGGTGGGGGGGCCGACACACGAGCAGTACTTC. Supplemented by reference TRBV5-1 and TRBJ2-7, the full variable domain reads KAGVTQTPRYLIKTRGQQVTLSCSPISGHRSVSWYQQTPGQGLQFLFEYFSETQRNKGNFPGRFSGRQFSNSRSEMNVSTLELGDSALYLCASSLVGGPTHEQYFGPGTRLTVT.